The 8 T cell receptor beta chains listed next were all sequenced from one sample in a study of synovial regulatory T cells in juvenile arthritis. Profiled with immunoSEQ multiplex PCR; TCRdb holds only in-frame clones, not every one. With under 1,300 clones in the sample, the ten largest clones hold less than 6%. General study results and limits: TCR diversity was lower in inflammation-associated blood Treg cells than in other blood Treg cells.

Their antigens are not known. The source material was Treg cells from blood. The subset: HLA-DR+ inflammation-associated blood Treg cells. These TCRs come from a donor aged 2-35 years with juvenile idiopathic arthritis.

By frequency, this clone is medium-sized (0.01 to 0.1%). The gene calls are TRBV30 and TRBJ1-2; TCRdb selects TRBD1, and the lack of DNA leaves this call unchecked. Germline V CDR1 and CDR2: GTSNPN, SVGIG (reference sequence). The CDR3 sequence is 12 residues long. Only the protein is on record. CDR3 amino acids: CAWSGGGLGYTF. Using reference TRBV30 and TRBJ1-2 for the parts outside the CDR3, the full variable domain is SQTIHQWPATLVQPVGSPLSLECTVEGTSNPNLYWYRQAAGRGLQLLFYSVGIGQISSEVPQNLSASRPQDRQFILSSKKLLLSDSGFYLCAWSGGGLGYTFGSGTRLTVV.

This clone is identified as large from frequency. J is TRBJ1-1 and V is TRBV12-5; TCRdb's D call, TRBD1, is unchecked because there is no DNA. This CDR3 is built from 13 residues. The coding DNA is unavailable. Germline-derived CDR1 and CDR2 are LGHNT and FRNRAP. This chain's CDR3 is CASGLGAGTEAFF.

By frequency, this clone is medium-sized. The chain links TRBV6-1 to TRBJ2-3; the D call of TRBD1 rests on TCRdb alone, since no DNA is present to check it. Germline V gene data show CDR1 as MNHNS and CDR2 as SASEGT. The CDR3 runs 15 residues. The DNA is not on file. The CDR3 loop is CASRRQEVSTDTQYF.

This sequence joins TRBV2 and TRBJ2-2. CDR1 is SNHLY and CDR2 is FYNNEI in the germline V gene. CDR3 size: 13 residues. DNA is not recorded here. The CDR3 sequence: CASNPRNPGELFF. Using reference TRBV2 and TRBJ2-2 for the parts outside the CDR3, the full variable domain is EPEVTQTPSHQVTQMGQEVILRCVPISNHLYFYWYRQILGQKVEFLVSFYNNEISEKSEIFDDQFSVERPDGSNFTLKIRSTKLEDSAMYFCASNPRNPGELFFGEGSRLTVL.

This clone counts as medium-sized (0.01 to 0.1%) by frequency. The J gene is TRBJ2-3, the V gene TRBV5-4; TCRdb proposes TRBD2, but this gene call is untestable without DNA. The germline CDR1 and CDR2 sequences are SGHNT and YYREEE (reference sequence). There are 12 residues in the CDR3. No DNA sequence is on record. CDR3 in amino acids: CASSLDLDTQYF.

This clone ranks as large in terms of frequency. The chain combines TRBV5-8 with TRBJ1-4. Germline loops: CDR1 SGHTS, CDR2 YDEGEE. This CDR3 is built from 16 residues. No DNA sequence is on record. CDR3 region: CASSRGRMATNEKLFF.

This clone is classed as medium-sized by frequency. This chain joins TRBV2 and TRBJ2-7; TCRdb's D gene call, TRBD2, goes unchecked for lack of DNA. The CDR3 covers 15 residues. Only the protein is on record. The V gene's germline CDR1 is SNHLY and CDR2 FYNNEI. The CDR3 loop reads CASTRLAGGNYEQYF.

Its frequency marks this clone as medium-sized. The chain recombines TRBV7-3 with TRBJ2-2; TCRdb's D call, TRBD2, is unchecked because there is no DNA. In germline, CDR1 is SGHTA, CDR2 FQGTGA. CDR3 size: 14 residues. The coding DNA is unavailable. The CDR3 loop reads CASSRGTTPGELFF.